A selection of T cell receptor beta chains follows, all from one sample in a study of blood T cells in healthy people across ages. TCRdb re-called the 5' RACE reads through MiXCR, storing one row per CDR3 protein. The repertoire holds roughly 1,700,000 distinct CDR3 sequences, with over 25% as singletons. Input material: blood. Receptors were obtained from a woman in her twenties or thirties in good health. CDR3s include the opening cysteine and the closing phenylalanine or tryptophan. Each record gives: CDR3 DNA, CDR3 protein, V gene, J gene, clone size, D gene. D genes are given only for firm matches. Clone size, where shown, is once, few, many, or a class for clones that have expanded.

cdr3_nt: TGTGCCAGCTCACCGCCCGGAGGGATCTCTGGAAACACCATATATTTT
cdr3_aa: CASSPPGGISGNTIYF
v_call: TRBV18
j_call: TRBJ1-3
clone_size: few
d_call: NA

cdr3_nt: TGTGCCAGCAGTTTTCGGCTATCCAACGAGCAGTACTTC
cdr3_aa: CASSFRLSNEQYF
v_call: TRBV28
j_call: TRBJ2-7
clone_size: NA
d_call: NA

cdr3_nt: TGTGCCAGCAGTTCCTATATGACTAGCGGGGGGGCACAGTCCCAGTACTTC
cdr3_aa: CASSSYMTSGGAQSQYF
v_call: TRBV6-6
j_call: TRBJ2-5
clone_size: NA
d_call: TRBD2

cdr3_nt: TGCGCCAGCAGCGAGCGGGGGGGCGACTCCCATGGCTACACCTTC
cdr3_aa: CASSERGGDSHGYTF
v_call: TRBV5-1
j_call: TRBJ1-2
clone_size: NA
d_call: NA

cdr3_nt: TGCAGTGCTAGAGATCACCCAAGACTAGCGGGGGCCTTCAATGAGCAGTTCTTC
cdr3_aa: CSARDHPRLAGAFNEQFF
v_call: TRBV20-1
j_call: TRBJ2-1
clone_size: many
d_call: TRBD2

cdr3_nt: TGTGCCAGCAGCCGGGAAGGCCCCTACGAGCAGTACTTC
cdr3_aa: CASSREGPYEQYF
v_call: TRBV7-2
j_call: TRBJ2-7
clone_size: many
d_call: NA

cdr3_nt: TGTGCCACCAACCGCGGGGCGCTAGATACGCAGTATTTT
cdr3_aa: CATNRGALDTQYF
v_call: TRBV10-3
j_call: TRBJ2-3
clone_size: few
d_call: NA

cdr3_nt: TGTGCCAGCAGTTATAATAGAGGTGACACTGAAGCTTTCTTT
cdr3_aa: CASSYNRGDTEAFF
v_call: TRBV6-6
j_call: TRBJ1-1
clone_size: few
d_call: NA

cdr3_nt: TGTGCCACCAGCAGAGATCAGCCCGCGGATACGCAGTATTTT
cdr3_aa: CATSRDQPADTQYF
v_call: TRBV15
j_call: TRBJ2-3
clone_size: once
d_call: NA

cdr3_nt: TGCGCCAGCAGCCCCGGAGGACAGGTCTACGAGCAGTACTTC
cdr3_aa: CASSPGGQVYEQYF
v_call: TRBV5-1
j_call: TRBJ2-7
clone_size: many
d_call: TRBD1

cdr3_nt: TGTGCCAGCAGCCAAGAGTCGGCTAGCGGGGGGTCTCCGCAGTTCTTC
cdr3_aa: CASSQESASGGSPQFF
v_call: TRBV4-2
j_call: TRBJ2-1
clone_size: NA
d_call: TRBD2

cdr3_nt: TGTGCCACCAGCAACGCGGGACAGGGCTACAATGAGCAGTTCTTC
cdr3_aa: CATSNAGQGYNEQFF
v_call: TRBV24-1
j_call: TRBJ2-1
clone_size: many
d_call: TRBD1

cdr3_nt: TGTGCCAGCATTCTGACTAGCGGGGAGAGTGAGCAGTTCTTC
cdr3_aa: CASILTSGESEQFF
v_call: TRBV12-3/TRBV12-4
j_call: TRBJ2-1
clone_size: few
d_call: TRBD2

cdr3_nt: TGCAGCGTTGGCAAGACGGGAATTAATGAAAAACTGTTTTTT
cdr3_aa: CSVGKTGINEKLFF
v_call: TRBV29-1
j_call: TRBJ1-4
clone_size: NA
d_call: NA

cdr3_nt: TGTGCCAGCAGGACGGGGCCGTGGGGTACGCAGTATTTT
cdr3_aa: CASRTGPWGTQYF
v_call: TRBV12-3/TRBV12-4
j_call: TRBJ2-3
clone_size: few
d_call: NA

cdr3_nt: TGCAGTGCTATCACAGAGACTGAAGCTTTCTTT
cdr3_aa: CSAITETEAFF
v_call: TRBV20-1
j_call: TRBJ1-1
clone_size: NA
d_call: NA

cdr3_nt: TGTGCCAACACTTTCGTGGGTGCCTATAATTCACCCCTCCACTTT
cdr3_aa: CANTFVGAYNSPLHF
v_call: TRBV12-3/TRBV12-4
j_call: TRBJ1-6
clone_size: NA
d_call: NA

cdr3_nt: TGTGCCAGCAGCTTAGGTGGGAGTTCGGGCAATCAGCCCCAGCATTTT
cdr3_aa: CASSLGGSSGNQPQHF
v_call: TRBV7-2
j_call: TRBJ1-5
clone_size: NA
d_call: NA

cdr3_nt: TGTGCCATCAGCGGGACAGGCACCAACAATGAGCAGTTCTTC
cdr3_aa: CAISGTGTNNEQFF
v_call: TRBV10-3
j_call: TRBJ2-1
clone_size: NA
d_call: TRBD1

cdr3_nt: TGTGCCAGCTCACGGGGACTAGCGGATGGGACCACGCAGTATTTT
cdr3_aa: CASSRGLADGTTQYF
v_call: TRBV18
j_call: TRBJ2-3
clone_size: NA
d_call: TRBD2

cdr3_nt: TGTGCCAGCAGCTTGGCCCCGGGACAGGGTTCCGGCGGCTACACCTTC
cdr3_aa: CASSLAPGQGSGGYTF
v_call: TRBV5-5
j_call: TRBJ1-2
clone_size: few
d_call: TRBD1

cdr3_nt: TGCGCCAGCAGCTGGGAGCGGGGGGACGAGCAGTACTTC
cdr3_aa: CASSWERGDEQYF
v_call: TRBV5-1
j_call: TRBJ2-7
clone_size: many
d_call: TRBD2

cdr3_nt: TGTGCCAGCAGGCCAGAAACTTTCTATGGCTACACCTTC
cdr3_aa: CASRPETFYGYTF
v_call: TRBV25-1
j_call: TRBJ1-2
clone_size: NA
d_call: NA

cdr3_nt: TGTGCCAGCAGCTTAGGTATTGGGGAGGAGGAGCTGTTTTTT
cdr3_aa: CASSLGIGEEELFF
v_call: TRBV7-3
j_call: TRBJ2-2
clone_size: few
d_call: NA

cdr3_nt: TGTGCCAGCAGTGAAGCGGACCACTCCTACAATGAGCAGTACTTC
cdr3_aa: CASSEADHSYNEQYF
v_call: TRBV25-1
j_call: TRBJ2-7
clone_size: few
d_call: NA

cdr3_nt: TGCAGTGCTAGAACGGGACTAGCGGGGGTCAGCTCCTACAATGAGCAGTTCTTC
cdr3_aa: CSARTGLAGVSSYNEQFF
v_call: TRBV20-1
j_call: TRBJ2-1
clone_size: many
d_call: TRBD2